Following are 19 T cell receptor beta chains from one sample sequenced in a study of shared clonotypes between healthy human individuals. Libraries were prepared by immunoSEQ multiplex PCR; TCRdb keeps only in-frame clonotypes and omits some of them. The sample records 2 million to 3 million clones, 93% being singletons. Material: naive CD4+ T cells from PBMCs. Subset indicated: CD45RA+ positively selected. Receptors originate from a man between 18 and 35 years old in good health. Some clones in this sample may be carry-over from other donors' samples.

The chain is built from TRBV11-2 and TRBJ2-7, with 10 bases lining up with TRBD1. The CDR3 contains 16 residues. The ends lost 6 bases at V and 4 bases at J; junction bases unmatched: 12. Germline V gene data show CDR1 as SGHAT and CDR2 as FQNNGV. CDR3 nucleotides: TGTGCCAGCAGTCAAGCACCGGGACAGGGGTGGTACGAGCAGTACTTC. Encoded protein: CASSQAPGQGWYEQYF.

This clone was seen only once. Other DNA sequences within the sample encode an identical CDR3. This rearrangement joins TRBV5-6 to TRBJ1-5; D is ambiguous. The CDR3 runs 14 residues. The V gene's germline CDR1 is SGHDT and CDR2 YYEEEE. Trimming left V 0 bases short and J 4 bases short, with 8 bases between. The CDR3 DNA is TGTGCCAGCAGCTTGGGGCGGCTTAATCAGCCCCAGCATTTT. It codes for CASSLGRLNQPQHF.

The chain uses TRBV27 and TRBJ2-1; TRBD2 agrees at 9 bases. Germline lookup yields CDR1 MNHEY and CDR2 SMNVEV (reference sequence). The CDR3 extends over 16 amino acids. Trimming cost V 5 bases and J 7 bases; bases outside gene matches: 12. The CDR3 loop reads CASSARLAVALNEQFF. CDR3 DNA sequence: TGTGCCAGCAGTGCCCGACTAGCGGTGGCCTTGAATGAGCAGTTCTTC.

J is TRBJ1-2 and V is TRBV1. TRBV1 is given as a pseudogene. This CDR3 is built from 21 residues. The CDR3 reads CTSSQDPNPPRHLSEDYGYTF. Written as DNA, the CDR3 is TGCACCAGCAGCCAAGATCCCAATCCCCCCCGACACCTCAGCGAGGACTATGGCTACACCTTC.

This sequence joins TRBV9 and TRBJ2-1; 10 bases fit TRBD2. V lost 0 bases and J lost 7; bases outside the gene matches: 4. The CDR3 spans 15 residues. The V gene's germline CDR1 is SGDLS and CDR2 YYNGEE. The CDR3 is CASSVASGRMNEQFF. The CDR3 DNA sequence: TGTGCCAGCAGCGTAGCTAGCGGGAGAATGAATGAGCAGTTCTTC.

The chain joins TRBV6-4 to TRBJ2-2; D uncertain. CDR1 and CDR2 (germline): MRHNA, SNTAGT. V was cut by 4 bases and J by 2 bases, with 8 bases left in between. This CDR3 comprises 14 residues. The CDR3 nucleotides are TGTGCCAGCAGTGTTCAGCCTAACACCGGGGAGCTGTTTTTT. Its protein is CASSVQPNTGELFF.

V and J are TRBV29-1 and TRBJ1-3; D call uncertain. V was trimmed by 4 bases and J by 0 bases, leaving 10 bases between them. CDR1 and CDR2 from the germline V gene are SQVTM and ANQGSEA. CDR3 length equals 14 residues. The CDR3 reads CSVGPDFSGNTIYF. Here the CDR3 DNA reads TGCAGCGTTGGCCCGGACTTCTCTGGAAACACCATATATTTT.

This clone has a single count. The CDR3, as DNA: TGTGCCAGCTCACCACCGTCAGCGTACTACGAGCAGTACTTC. It codes for CASSPPSAYYEQYF. The V gene is TRBV18, the J gene TRBJ2-7; no firm D call. V lost 0 bases and J 3 bases, leaving 9 bases between the germline ends. Germline lookup yields CDR1 KGHSH and CDR2 LQKENI. This CDR3 is 14 amino acids long.

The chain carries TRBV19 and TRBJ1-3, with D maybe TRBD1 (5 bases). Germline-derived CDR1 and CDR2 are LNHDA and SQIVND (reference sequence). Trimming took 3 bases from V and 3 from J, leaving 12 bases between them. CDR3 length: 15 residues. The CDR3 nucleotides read TGTGCCAGTAGTATTTGGTCAGGGCTTGGAAACACCATATATTTT. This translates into CASSIWSGLGNTIYF.

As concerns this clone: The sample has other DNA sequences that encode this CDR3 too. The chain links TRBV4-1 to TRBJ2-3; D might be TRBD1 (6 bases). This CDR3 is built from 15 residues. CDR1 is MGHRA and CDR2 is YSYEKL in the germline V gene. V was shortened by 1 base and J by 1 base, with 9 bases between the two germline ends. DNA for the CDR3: TGCGCCAGCAGCCAAGTTCCAGGGGGCACAGATACGCAGTATTTT. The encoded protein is CASSQVPGGTDTQYF.

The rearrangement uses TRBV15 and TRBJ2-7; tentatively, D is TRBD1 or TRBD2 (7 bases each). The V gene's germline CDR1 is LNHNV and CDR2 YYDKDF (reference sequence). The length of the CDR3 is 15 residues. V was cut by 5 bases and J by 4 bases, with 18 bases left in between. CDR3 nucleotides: TGTGCCACCAGCCCAGGGGGAGGGTCGGTGTACGAGCAGTACTTC. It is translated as CATSPGGGSVYEQYF.

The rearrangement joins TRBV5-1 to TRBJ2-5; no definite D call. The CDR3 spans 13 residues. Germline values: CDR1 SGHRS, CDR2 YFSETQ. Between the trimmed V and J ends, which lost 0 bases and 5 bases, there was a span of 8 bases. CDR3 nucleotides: TGCGCCAGCAGCTTGGCAACGTATGAGACCCAGTACTTC. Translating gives CASSLATYETQYF.

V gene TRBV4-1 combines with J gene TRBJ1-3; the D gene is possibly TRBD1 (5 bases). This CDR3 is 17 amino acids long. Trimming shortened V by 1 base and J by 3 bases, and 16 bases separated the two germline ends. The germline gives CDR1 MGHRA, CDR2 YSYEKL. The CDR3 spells CASSQAQVRDVGNTIYF. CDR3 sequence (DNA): TGCGCCAGCAGCCAAGCCCAGGTCCGGGACGTTGGAAACACCATATATTTT.

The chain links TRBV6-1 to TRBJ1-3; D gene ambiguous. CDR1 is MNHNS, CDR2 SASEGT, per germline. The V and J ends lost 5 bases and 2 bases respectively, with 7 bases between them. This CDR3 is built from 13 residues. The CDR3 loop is CASSPVAGNTIYF. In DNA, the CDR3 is TGTGCCAGCAGTCCGGTAGCTGGAAACACCATATATTTT.

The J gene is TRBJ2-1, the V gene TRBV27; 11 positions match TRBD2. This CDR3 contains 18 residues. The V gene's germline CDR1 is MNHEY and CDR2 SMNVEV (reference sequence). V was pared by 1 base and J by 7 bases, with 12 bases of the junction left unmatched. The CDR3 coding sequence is TGTGCCAGCAGTTTATGGCTTGGTAGCGGGAGGGGAGTGAATGAGCAGTTCTTC. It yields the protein CASSLWLGSGRGVNEQFF.

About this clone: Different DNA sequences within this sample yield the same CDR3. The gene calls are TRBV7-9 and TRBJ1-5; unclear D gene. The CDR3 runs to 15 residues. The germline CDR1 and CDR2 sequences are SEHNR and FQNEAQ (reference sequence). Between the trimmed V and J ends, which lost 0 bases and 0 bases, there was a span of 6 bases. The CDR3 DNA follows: TGTGCCAGCAGCTTAGCGCTAGGTAGCAATCAGCCCCAGCATTTT. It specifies CASSLALGSNQPQHF.

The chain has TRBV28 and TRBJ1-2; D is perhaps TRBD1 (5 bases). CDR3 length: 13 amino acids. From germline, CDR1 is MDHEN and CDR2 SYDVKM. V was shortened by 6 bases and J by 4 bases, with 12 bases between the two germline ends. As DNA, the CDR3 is TGTGCCAGCAGATCAGGGCCCCTCTATGGCTACACCTTC. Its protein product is CASRSGPLYGYTF.

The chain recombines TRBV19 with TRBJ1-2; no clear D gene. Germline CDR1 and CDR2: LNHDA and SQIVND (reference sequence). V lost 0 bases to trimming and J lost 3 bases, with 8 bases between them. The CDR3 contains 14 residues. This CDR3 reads CASSIDAGDYGYTF. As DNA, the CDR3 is TGTGCCAGTAGTATAGATGCTGGGGACTATGGCTACACCTTC.

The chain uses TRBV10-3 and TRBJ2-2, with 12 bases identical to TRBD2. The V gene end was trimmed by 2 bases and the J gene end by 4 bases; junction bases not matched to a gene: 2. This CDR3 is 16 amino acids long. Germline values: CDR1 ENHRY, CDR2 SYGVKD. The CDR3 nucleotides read TGTGCCATCAGTGAGCTAGCGGGAGGGTCCACCGGGGAGCTGTTTTTT. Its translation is CAISELAGGSTGELFF.